Below, 14 T cell receptor beta chains from the same sample are listed, as sequenced in a study of blood T cell repertoires in COVID-19. TCRdb's table, derived via immunoSEQ multiplex PCR, lists solely in-frame clones and lacks some. The sample shows around 65,000 clones, 79% of them seen only once. Sequencing was performed on peripheral blood. The source is a man in his 60s with acute or convalescent COVID-19.

The gene calls are TRBV24-1 and TRBJ2-7; D is unclear. The germline gives CDR1 KGHDR, CDR2 SFDVKD. This CDR3 is 15 amino acids long. V lost 3 bases and J 6 bases, leaving 17 bases between the germline ends. In DNA form, the CDR3 reads TGTGCCACCAGTGATCGTTCCGGGTCGATCAGCGAGCAGTACTTC. Translated: CATSDRSGSISEQYF.

The CDR3 region has the DNA TGCGCCAGCAGCCCACTCCCGGGGGTGGGCTTATCACAGTTCTTC. Its protein is CASSPLPGVGLSQFF. The gene calls are TRBV5-1 and TRBJ2-1, with a possible D match to TRBD2 (6 bases). The CDR3 covers 15 residues. Deletions cut 4 bases from V and 13 bases from J, with 24 bases between. Germline CDR1 reads SGHRS; CDR2 reads YFSETQ.

A note on this clone: Other DNA variants within this sample encode the same CDR3. The chain uses TRBV7-2 and TRBJ2-5; TRBD2 aligns across 14 bases. V was pared by 1 base and J by 2 bases, with 0 bases of the junction left unmatched. CDR1 is SGHTA and CDR2 is FQGNSA in the germline V gene. This CDR3 is 16 amino acids long. CDR3 in amino acids: CASSLGTSGGQETQYF. The CDR3 DNA is TGTGCCAGCAGCTTAGGGACTAGCGGGGGGCAAGAGACCCAGTACTTC.

The chain recombines TRBV2 with TRBJ2-5; 7 nucleotides agree with TRBD1. V lost 8 bases to trimming and J lost 3 bases; unmatched junction nucleotides: 12. The germline gives CDR1 SNHLY, CDR2 FYNNEI. The CDR3 has 15 residues. CDR3 bases: TGTGCCAGCGGTGCCAACAGGGGTTTCGAAGAGACCCAGTACTTC. Its translation is CASGANRGFEETQYF.

This clone came up a few times. The chain employs TRBV5-1 and TRBJ2-3; TRBD1 matches 9 bases. Losses at the gene ends were 5 bases for V and 10 bases for J; bases not matched to a gene: 5. The CDR3 spans 12 residues. Germline CDR1 reads SGHRS; CDR2 reads YFSETQ. CDR3: CASRPGQGAQYF. The CDR3 nucleotides are TGCGCCAGCAGACCGGGACAGGGAGCGCAGTATTTT.

V and J are TRBV5-6 and TRBJ2-1; maybe TRBD1 (6 bases). V gave up 1 base and J gave up 6 bases, with 20 bases separating them. From germline, CDR1 is SGHDT and CDR2 YYEEEE. The CDR3 extends over 17 amino acids. Here the CDR3 reads CASSLPGESTTSNEQFF. The CDR3 bases are TGTGCCAGCAGCTTGCCAGGGGAATCTACTACGTCCAATGAGCAGTTCTTC. Together with reference TRBV5-6 and TRBJ2-1, the CDR3 gives the full variable domain: DAGVTQSPTHLIKTRGQQVTLRCSPKSGHDTVSWYQQALGQGPQFIFQYYEEEERQRGNFPDRFSGHQFPNYSSELNVNALLLGDSALYLCASSLPGESTTSNEQFFGPGTRLTVL.

This clone was observed many times. This rearrangement joins TRBV19 to TRBJ2-3; the D gene is possibly TRBD2 (7 bases). Germline V gene lookup returns CDR1 LNHDA and CDR2 SQIVND (reference sequence). The CDR3 length is 14 residues. V gave up 8 bases and J gave up 4 bases, with 16 bases separating them. CDR3 nucleotide sequence: TGTGCCAGTGCTGGGGGGGCCGGCGCAGATACGCAGTATTTT. Its translation is CASAGGAGADTQYF.

This clone appeared a single time. The chain links TRBV18 to TRBJ1-1; D is uncertain. Trimming left V 8 bases short and J 4 bases short, with 20 bases between. The CDR3 is 15 residues long. CDR1 is KGHSH, CDR2 LQKENI, per germline. The CDR3 nucleotides are TGTGCCAGCGCCCCGACTAGGGAGTTTACCACTGAAGCTTTCTTT. Amino acids: CASAPTREFTTEAFF.

The V call is TRBV9, the J call TRBJ1-4, with D possibly matching TRBD1 (6 bases). The CDR3 length is 15 residues. Germline V CDR1 and CDR2: SGDLS, YYNGEE. Between the trimmed V and J ends, which lost 4 bases and 4 bases, there was a span of 14 bases. DNA for the CDR3: TGTGCCAGCAGCCGACCTACAGGGCTTAATGAAAAACTGTTTTTT. It is translated as CASSRPTGLNEKLFF.

The V and J genes are TRBV11-2 and TRBJ1-1; no definite D call. This CDR3 has 13 amino acids. The V gene lost 0 bases and the J gene lost 1 base, with 3 bases spanning the gap. Germline V gene lookup returns CDR1 SGHAT and CDR2 FQNNGV. The CDR3 loop reads CASSLDKNTEAFF. The DNA of the CDR3 is TGTGCCAGCAGCTTAGACAAGAACACTGAAGCTTTCTTT.

A note on this clone: An end of the junction does not agree with germline; a read error may underlie this. The V call is TRBV7-7, the J call TRBJ2-3; TRBD2 is a possible D gene (6 bases). CDR3 length: 15 amino acids. Germline CDR1 is SSHAT and CDR2 is FNYEAQ (reference sequence). CDR3 amino acids: CASSSQAGRTDTQYF. CDR3 DNA: TGTGCTAGCAGCTCCCAGGCGGGGCGGACGGATACGCAGTATTTT.

The chain uses TRBV4-2 and TRBJ1-4, with 7 nucleotides matching TRBD1. J lost 8 bases, V lost 0 bases, and 6 bases had no gene match. The CDR3 extends over 15 amino acids. Germline CDR1 reads LGHNA; CDR2 reads YNFKEQ. The CDR3 loop reads CASSQDLQGSEKLFF. The CDR3 DNA reads as TGTGCCAGCAGCCAAGATTTACAGGGGTCGGAAAAACTGTTTTTT.

J is TRBJ1-6 and V is TRBV5-8, with D possibly matching TRBD1 (5 bases). V was pared by 4 bases and J by 9 bases, with 14 bases between. This CDR3 contains 14 residues. The germline gives CDR1 SGHTS, CDR2 YDEGEE. In DNA, the CDR3 is TGTGCCAGCAGCCGGGCCCAGGGTGGTTCACCCCTCCACTTT. As protein: CASSRAQGGSPLHF.

The chain couples TRBV19 to TRBJ2-5; tentatively, D is TRBD1 (6 bases). This CDR3 spans 13 amino acids. Germline CDR1 reads LNHDA; CDR2 reads SQIVND (reference sequence). V was pared by 5 bases and J by 6 bases, with 13 bases between. The DNA for the CDR3 is TGTGCCAGTAGTGAAACAGGGATTCAGACCCAGTACTTC. The encoded protein is CASSETGIQTQYF.